This T cell receptor beta chain is drawn from a study of blood T cell repertoires in COVID-19. About the study: PBMCs, B-cell-depleted T cells, or T cells were the source of the cDNA or gDNA that made up the material.

This clone was detected only once. Assay: immunoSEQ multiplex PCR; the TCRdb copy retains only in-frame clones and omits some. The sample has some 300,000 clones, approximately 84% seen once. Across about two dozen US areas, participants ranged in age from about 18 to 90 years. Cohorts were assigned according to the clinical history that participants reported. The study counted Cohort 3 donors as recovered given two negative PCRs, clearance, or symptom resolution. The specimen sequenced was PBMCs or T cells enriched from blood (not recorded which). This receptor was taken from a woman aged 30 to 39 who had recovered from COVID-19.

The DNA of the CDR3 is TGTGCCTGGAGTGTAGGGATGGCGGGGCTCCAAGAGACCCAGTACTTC. Its translation is CAWSVGMAGLQETQYF. The rearrangement joins TRBV30 to TRBJ2-5; D perhaps matches TRBD2 (6 bases). Trimming removed 0 bases from V and 1 base from J, with 15 bases in between. The CDR3 spans 16 residues. CDR1 and CDR2 from the germline V gene are GTSNPN and SVGIG (reference sequence).